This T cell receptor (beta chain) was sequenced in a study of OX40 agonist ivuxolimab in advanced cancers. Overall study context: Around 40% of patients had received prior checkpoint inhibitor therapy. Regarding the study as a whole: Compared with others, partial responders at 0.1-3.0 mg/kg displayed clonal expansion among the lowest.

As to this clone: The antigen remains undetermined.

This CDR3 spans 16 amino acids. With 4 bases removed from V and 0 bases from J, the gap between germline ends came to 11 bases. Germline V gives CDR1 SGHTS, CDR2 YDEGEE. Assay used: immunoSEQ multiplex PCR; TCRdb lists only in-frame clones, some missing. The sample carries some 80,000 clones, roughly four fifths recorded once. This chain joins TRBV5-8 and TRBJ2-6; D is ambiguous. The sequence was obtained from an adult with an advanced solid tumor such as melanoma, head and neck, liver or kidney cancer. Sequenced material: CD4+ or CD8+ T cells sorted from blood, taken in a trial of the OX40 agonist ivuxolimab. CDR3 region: CASSPRVYSGANVLTF. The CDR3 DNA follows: TGTGCCAGCAGCCCCCGGGTCTACTCTGGGGCCAACGTCCTGACTTTC. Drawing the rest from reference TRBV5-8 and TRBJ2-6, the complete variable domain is EAGVTQSPTHLIKTRGQQATLRCSPISGHTSVYWYQQALGLGLQFLLWYDEGEERNRGNFPPRFSGRQFPNYSSELNVNALELEDSALYLCASSPRVYSGANVLTFGAGSRLTVL.